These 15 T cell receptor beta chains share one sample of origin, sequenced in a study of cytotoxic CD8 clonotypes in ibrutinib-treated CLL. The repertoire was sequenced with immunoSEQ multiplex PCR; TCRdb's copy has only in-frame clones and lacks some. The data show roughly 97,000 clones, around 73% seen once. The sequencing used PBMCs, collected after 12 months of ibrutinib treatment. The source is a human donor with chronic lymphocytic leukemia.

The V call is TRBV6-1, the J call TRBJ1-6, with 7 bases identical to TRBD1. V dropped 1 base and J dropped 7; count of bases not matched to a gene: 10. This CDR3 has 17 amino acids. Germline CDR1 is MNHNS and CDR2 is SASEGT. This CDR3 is CASSEGGGDRPNSPLHF. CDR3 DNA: TGTGCCAGCAGTGAAGGGGGCGGGGACAGACCAAATTCACCCCTCCACTTT.

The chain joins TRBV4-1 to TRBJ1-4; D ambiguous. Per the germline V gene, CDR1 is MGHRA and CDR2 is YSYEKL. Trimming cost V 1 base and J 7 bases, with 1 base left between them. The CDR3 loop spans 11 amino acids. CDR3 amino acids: CASSQGEKLFF. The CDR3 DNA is TGCGCCAGCAGCCAAGGTGAAAAACTGTTTTTT.

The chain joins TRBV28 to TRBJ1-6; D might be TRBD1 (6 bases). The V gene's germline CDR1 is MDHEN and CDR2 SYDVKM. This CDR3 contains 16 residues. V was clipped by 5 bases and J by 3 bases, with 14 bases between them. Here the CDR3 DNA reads TGTGCCAGCAGTAGGGACATTGGATTCTATAATTCACCCCTCCACTTT. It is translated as CASSRDIGFYNSPLHF.

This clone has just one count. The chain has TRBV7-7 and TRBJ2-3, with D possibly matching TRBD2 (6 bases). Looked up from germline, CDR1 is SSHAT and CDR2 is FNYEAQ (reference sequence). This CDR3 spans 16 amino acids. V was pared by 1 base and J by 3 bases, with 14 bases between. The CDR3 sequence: CASSLGRGSRTDTQYF. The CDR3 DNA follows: TGTGCCAGCAGCTTAGGGCGGGGCAGTCGGACAGATACGCAGTATTTT. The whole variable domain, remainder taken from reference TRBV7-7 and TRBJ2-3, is GAGVSQSPRYKVTKRGQDVTLRCDPISSHATLYWYQQALGQGPEFLTYFNYEAQPDKSGLPSDRFSAERPEGSISTLTIQRTEQRDSAMYRCASSLGRGSRTDTQYFGPGTRLTVL.

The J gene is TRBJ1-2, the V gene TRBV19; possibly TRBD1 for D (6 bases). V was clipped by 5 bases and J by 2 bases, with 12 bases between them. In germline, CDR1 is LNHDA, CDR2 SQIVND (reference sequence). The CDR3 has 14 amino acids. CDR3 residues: CASSVQGANYGYTF. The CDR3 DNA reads TGTGCCAGTAGTGTACAGGGAGCCAACTATGGCTACACCTTC.

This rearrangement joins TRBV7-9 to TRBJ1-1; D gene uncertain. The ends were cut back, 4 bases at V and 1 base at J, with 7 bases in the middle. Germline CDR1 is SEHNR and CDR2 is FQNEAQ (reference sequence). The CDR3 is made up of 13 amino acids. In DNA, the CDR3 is TGTGCCAGCAGCTCTGACTGGAACACTGAAGCTTTCTTT. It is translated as CASSSDWNTEAFF.

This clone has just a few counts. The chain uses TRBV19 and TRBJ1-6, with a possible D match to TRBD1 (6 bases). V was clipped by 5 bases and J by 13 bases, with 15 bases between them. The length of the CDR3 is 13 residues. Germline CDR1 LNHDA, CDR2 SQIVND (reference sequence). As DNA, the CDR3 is TGTGCCAGTAGTCTGGAGTTGGACAGCCCCCTCCACTTT. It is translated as CASSLELDSPLHF. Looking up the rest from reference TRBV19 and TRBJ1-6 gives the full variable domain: DGGITQSPKYLFRKEGQNVTLSCEQNLNHDAMYWYRQDPGQGLRLIYYSQIVNDFQKGDIAEGYSVSREKKESFPLTVTSAQKNPTAFYLCASSLELDSPLHFGNGTRLTVT.

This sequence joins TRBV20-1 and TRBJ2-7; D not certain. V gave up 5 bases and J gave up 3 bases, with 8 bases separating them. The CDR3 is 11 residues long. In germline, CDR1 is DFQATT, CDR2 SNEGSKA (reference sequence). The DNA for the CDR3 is TGCAGTGCTGAACCCCTCTACGAGCAGTACTTC. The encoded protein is CSAEPLYEQYF.

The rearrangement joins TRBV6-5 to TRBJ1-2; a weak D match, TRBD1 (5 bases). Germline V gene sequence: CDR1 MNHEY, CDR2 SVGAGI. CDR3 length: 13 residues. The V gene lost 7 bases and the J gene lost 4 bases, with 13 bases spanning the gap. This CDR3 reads CASTSGTGYGYTF. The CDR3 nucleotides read TGTGCCAGCACCTCCGGGACCGGCTATGGCTACACCTTC.

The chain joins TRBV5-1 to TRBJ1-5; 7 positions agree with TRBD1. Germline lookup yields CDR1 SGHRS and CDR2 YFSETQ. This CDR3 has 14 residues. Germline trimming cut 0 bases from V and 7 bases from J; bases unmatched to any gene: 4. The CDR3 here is CASSLGQGGQPQHF. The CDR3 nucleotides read TGCGCCAGCAGCTTGGGACAGGGAGGCCAGCCCCAGCATTTT.

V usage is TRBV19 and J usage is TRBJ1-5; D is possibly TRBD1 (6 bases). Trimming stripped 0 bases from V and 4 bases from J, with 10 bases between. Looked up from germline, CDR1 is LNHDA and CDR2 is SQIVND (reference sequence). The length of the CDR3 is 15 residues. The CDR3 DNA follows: TGTGCCAGTAGTATAGACTACAGGGCGAATCAGCCCCAGCATTTT. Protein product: CASSIDYRANQPQHF.

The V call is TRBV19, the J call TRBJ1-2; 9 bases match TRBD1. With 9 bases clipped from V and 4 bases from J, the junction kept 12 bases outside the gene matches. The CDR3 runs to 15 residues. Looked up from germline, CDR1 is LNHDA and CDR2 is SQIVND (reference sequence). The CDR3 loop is CASRQSGTGLYGYTF. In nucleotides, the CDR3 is TGTGCCAGCCGTCAATCCGGGACAGGGCTCTATGGCTACACCTTC.

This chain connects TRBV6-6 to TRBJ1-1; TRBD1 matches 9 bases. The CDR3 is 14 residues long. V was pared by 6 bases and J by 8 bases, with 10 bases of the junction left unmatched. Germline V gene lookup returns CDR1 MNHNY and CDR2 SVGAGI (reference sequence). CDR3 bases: TGTGCCAGCAGATCCGGGACAGGGAATCCCGAAGCTTTCTTT. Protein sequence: CASRSGTGNPEAFF.

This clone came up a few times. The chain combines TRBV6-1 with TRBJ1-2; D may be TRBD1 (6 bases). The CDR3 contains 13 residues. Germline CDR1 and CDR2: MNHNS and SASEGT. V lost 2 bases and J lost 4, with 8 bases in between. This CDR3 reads CASSERQVYGYTF. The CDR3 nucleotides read TGTGCCAGCAGTGAACGACAGGTCTATGGCTACACCTTC.

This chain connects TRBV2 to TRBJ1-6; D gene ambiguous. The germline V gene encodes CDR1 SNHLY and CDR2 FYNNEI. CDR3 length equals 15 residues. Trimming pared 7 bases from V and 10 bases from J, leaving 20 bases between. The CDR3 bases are TGTGCCAGCACCCCCCAGATAATTTCGGGCTCACCCCTCCACTTT. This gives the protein CASTPQIISGSPLHF.